Listed below are T cell receptor beta chains from one sample, sequenced in a study of T cells after posttransplantation cyclophosphamide. TCRdb keeps only in-frame clones here, not all; method: immunoSEQ multiplex PCR. Found here are tens of thousands of clones, no singletons; the ten largest cover approximately 2%. Sequenced material: PBMCs. Receptors originate from a man aged 35-49 years in good health, CMV-negative, and a related stem cell transplant donor. CDR3s include the opening cysteine and the closing phenylalanine or tryptophan. Fields, in order: V gene, J gene, D gene, clone size, CDR3 protein, CDR3 DNA. D genes are given only for firm matches. The size field is filled for only some rows; it gives once, few, many or a size class.

TRBV14	TRBJ1-4	.	many	CASSQDSPWAGYEKLFF	TGTGCCAGCAGCCAAGATTCGCCGTGGGCAGGGTATGAAAAACTGTTTTTT
TRBV27	TRBJ1-5	.	many	CASSTDRTNQPQHF	TGTGCCAGCAGCACGGACAGAACCAATCAGCCCCAGCATTTT
TRBV5-1	TRBJ2-3	TRBD2	few	CASSLATSGGYDTQYF	TGCGCCAGCAGCTTGGCCACTAGCGGGGGGTACGATACGCAGTATTTT
TRBV11-1	TRBJ1-4	TRBD1	many	CASSTGQGGTNEKLFF	TGTGCCAGCAGCACCGGACAGGGAGGCACTAATGAAAAACTGTTTTTT
TRBV12-5	TRBJ2-1	TRBD2	many	CASGLGLASNEQFF	TGTGCTAGTGGCTTGGGACTAGCGTCCAATGAGCAGTTCTTC
TRBV2	TRBJ1-3	.	many	CASSGDTSSGNTIYF	TGTGCCAGCAGTGGGGACACTAGCTCTGGAAACACCATATATTTT
TRBV18	TRBJ2-1	TRBD2	many	CASSIGLAGVHEQFF	TGTGCCAGCTCAATCGGACTAGCGGGAGTCCATGAGCAGTTCTTC
TRBV27	TRBJ2-3	.	few	CASSLEGSTDTQYF	TGTGCCAGCAGTCTGGAGGGGAGCACAGATACGCAGTATTTT
TRBV11-3	TRBJ1-4	TRBD1	many	CASSTTGQGIVNEKLFF	TGTGCCAGCAGCACAACGGGACAGGGGATCGTTAATGAAAAACTGTTTTTT
TRBV6-5	TRBJ2-3	TRBD1	many	CASSKRQGADTQYF	TGTGCCAGCAGTAAACGACAGGGCGCAGATACGCAGTATTTT
TRBV10-1	TRBJ1-1	.	many	CASSLGQLNTEAFF	TGCGCCAGCAGTCTGGGACAACTGAACACTGAAGCTTTCTTT
TRBV12-5	TRBJ2-5	.	few	CASANWGRDQETQYF	TGTGCTAGTGCCAATTGGGGGCGGGACCAAGAGACCCAGTACTTC
TRBV12-2	TRBJ2-7	.	many	CASRFRGPYEQYF	TGTGCAAGTCGCTTCCGGGGTCCCTACGAGCAGTACTTC
TRBV6-5	TRBJ2-1	.	many	CASSYGDSEQFF	TGTGCCAGCAGTTACGGTGACTCGGAGCAGTTCTTC
TRBV7-3	TRBJ2-7	.	many	CASRPGPRGAFSWGSYEQYF	TGTGCCAGCAGACCCGGTCCCCGGGGGGCCTTTTCGTGGGGCTCCTACGAGCAGTACTTC
TRBV7-9	TRBJ2-5	.	.	CASSSGGMDETQYF	TGTGCCAGCAGCTCTGGGGGGATGGACGAGACCCAGTACTTC